The clone carrying this T cell receptor beta chain was observed many times. Its cognate antigen is unknown. The data are from a study of T cells in Graves' hyperthyroidism and ophthalmopathy. Study conclusions and caveats: Through a model of 13 V-J features, ophthalmopathy was separated from stable hyperthyroidism.

Germline V lookup: CDR1 DFQATT, CDR2 SNEGSKA (reference sequence). The CDR3 is made up of 10 amino acids. Trimming shortened V by 3 bases and J by 11 bases, and 10 bases separated the two germline ends. Patients were excluded for uncontrolled infection, other autoimmune disease, pregnancy or lactation. Amplification targeted TCR beta CDR3 regions from RNA transcripts. An initial round of RT-PCR targeting the TCR CDR3 relied on the HTBI primer set. Via MiXCR, TCRdb re-called the multiplex PCR reads, giving one row per CDR3 protein. The table shows roughly 500,000 distinct CDR3 sequences, with around 46% occurring only once.

V is TRBV20-1 and J is TRBJ1-2, with TRBD1 as a possible D gene (6 bases). The source is an adult woman with Graves' disease, either hyperthyroidism or ophthalmopathy (not recorded which). Sequences were obtained from peripheral blood or thyroid tissue (not recorded which). CDR3 in amino acids: CSASIGGYTF. The CDR3, as DNA: TGCAGTGCTAGTATAGGGGGGTACACCTTC.